This note documents a single T cell receptor (beta chain) sequence. The antigen remains unidentified. Looked up from germline, CDR1 is MGHDK and CDR2 is SYGVNS. The ends were cut back, 6 bases at V and 10 bases at J, with 11 bases in the middle. The CDR3 length is 11 residues. This sample is drawn from a study of graft-versus-host responses after intestinal transplantation. The data were produced by immunoSEQ multiplex PCR, yet TCRdb's version contains in-frame clones alone and is incomplete. The data hold about 23,000 clones, with over 90% observed a single time. Study outcomes and limitations: Declines in HvG clones occurring early post-transplant were associated with peak circulating GvH clone levels.

The chain combines TRBV25-1 with TRBJ2-3; D possibly uses TRBD1 or TRBD2 (5 bases each). The sequences come from PBMCs, collected around 40 days after intestinal transplant. This TCR derives from a human patient who received an intestinal transplant, so some T cells may come from the graft donor. The CDR3 DNA follows: TGTGCCAGCAGCCAGGGACCGCCGCAGTATTTT. The encoded protein is CASSQGPPQYF.